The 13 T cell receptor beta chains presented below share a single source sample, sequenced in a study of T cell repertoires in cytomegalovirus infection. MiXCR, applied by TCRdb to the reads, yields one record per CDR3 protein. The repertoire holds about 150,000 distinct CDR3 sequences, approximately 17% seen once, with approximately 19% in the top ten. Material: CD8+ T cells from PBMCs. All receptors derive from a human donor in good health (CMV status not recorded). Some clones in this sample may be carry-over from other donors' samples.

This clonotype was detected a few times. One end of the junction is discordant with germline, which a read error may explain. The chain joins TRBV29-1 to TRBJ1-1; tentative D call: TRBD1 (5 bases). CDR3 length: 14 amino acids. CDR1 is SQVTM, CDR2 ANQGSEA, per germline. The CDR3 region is CSADGTPGNNEAFF. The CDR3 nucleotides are TGCAGCGCCGACGGGACGCCTGGAAACAATGAAGCTTTCTTT.

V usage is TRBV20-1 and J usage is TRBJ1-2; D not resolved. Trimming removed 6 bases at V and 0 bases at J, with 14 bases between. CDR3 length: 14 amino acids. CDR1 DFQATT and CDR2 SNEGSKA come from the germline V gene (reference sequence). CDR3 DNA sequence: TGCAGTGCCATAATTCCGCACTCTAACTATGGCTACACCTTC. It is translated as CSAIIPHSNYGYTF.

In nucleotides, the CDR3 is TGTGCCAGCAGCCAATATAGGGGAGTGGAGCAGTACTTC. The encoded protein is CASSQYRGVEQYF. V usage is TRBV14 and J usage is TRBJ2-7, with D perhaps being TRBD1 or TRBD2 (5 bases each). The CDR3 has 13 amino acids. Per germline, CDR1 SGHDN and CDR2 FVKESK. Trimming removed 2 bases from V and 7 bases from J, with 12 bases in between.

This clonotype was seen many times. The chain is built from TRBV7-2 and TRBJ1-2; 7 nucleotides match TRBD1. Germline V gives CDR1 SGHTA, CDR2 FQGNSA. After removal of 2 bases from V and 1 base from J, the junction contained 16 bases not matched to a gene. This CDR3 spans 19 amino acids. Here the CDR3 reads CASSLRSPGQAKINYGYTF. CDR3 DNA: TGTGCCAGCAGCTTAAGATCTCCCGGACAGGCGAAGATTAACTATGGCTACACCTTC.

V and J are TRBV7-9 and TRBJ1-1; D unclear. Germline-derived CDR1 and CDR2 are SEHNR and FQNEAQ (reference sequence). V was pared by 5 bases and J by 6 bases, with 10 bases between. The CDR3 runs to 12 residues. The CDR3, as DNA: TGTGCCAGCAGCAAGACCCTGCCTGAAGCTTTCTTT. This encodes CASSKTLPEAFF.

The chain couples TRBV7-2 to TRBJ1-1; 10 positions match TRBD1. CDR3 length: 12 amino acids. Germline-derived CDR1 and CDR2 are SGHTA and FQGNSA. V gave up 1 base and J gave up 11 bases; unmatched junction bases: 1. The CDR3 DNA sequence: TGTGCCAGCAGCTTAGGGGGACAGGGGGCTTTCTTT. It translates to CASSLGGQGAFF.

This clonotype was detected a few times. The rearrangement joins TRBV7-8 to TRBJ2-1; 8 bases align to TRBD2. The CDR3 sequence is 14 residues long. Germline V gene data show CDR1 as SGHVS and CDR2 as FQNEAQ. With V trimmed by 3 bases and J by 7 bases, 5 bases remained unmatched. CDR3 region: CASSFRAGDNEQFF. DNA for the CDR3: TGTGCCAGCAGCTTCCGAGCGGGGGATAATGAGCAGTTCTTC.

As DNA, the CDR3 is TGTGCCAGCAGCGTCAGACTAGCGTGGTTGACAGATACGCAGTATTTT. It yields the protein CASSVRLAWLTDTQYF. The chain combines TRBV7-8 with TRBJ2-3; 8 bases are shared with TRBD2. The CDR3 is 16 amino acids. The ends lost 5 bases at V and 3 bases at J; junction bases unmatched: 10. Germline CDR1 reads SGHVS; CDR2 reads FQNEAQ. The variable domain in full, with the rest retrieved from reference TRBV7-8 and TRBJ2-3, is GAGVSQSPRYKVAKRGQDVALRCDPISGHVSLFWYQQALGQGPEFLTYFQNEAQLDKSGLPSDRFFAERPEGSVSTLKIQRTQQEDSAVYLCASSVRLAWLTDTQYFGPGTRLTVL.

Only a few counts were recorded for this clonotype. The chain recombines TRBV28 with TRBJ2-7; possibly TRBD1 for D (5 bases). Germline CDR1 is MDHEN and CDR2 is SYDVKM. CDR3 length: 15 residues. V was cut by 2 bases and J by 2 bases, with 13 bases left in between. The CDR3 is CASSLVQGNPYEQYF. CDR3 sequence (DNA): TGTGCCAGCAGTTTAGTCCAGGGTAACCCCTACGAGCAGTACTTC.

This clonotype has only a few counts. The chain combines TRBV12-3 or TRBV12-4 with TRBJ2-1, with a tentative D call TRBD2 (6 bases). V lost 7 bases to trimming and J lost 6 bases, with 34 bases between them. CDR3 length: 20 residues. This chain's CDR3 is CASTRSSNRDFENAGNEQFF. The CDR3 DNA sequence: TGTGCCAGCACCCGCTCTTCTAACCGGGACTTCGAGAATGCGGGCAATGAGCAGTTCTTC.

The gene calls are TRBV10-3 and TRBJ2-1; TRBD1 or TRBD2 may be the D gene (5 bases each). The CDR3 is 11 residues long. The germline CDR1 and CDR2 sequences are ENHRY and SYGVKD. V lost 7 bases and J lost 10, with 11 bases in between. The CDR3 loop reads CAIMRGSEQFF. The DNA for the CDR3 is TGTGCCATCATGAGGGGAAGCGAGCAGTTCTTC.

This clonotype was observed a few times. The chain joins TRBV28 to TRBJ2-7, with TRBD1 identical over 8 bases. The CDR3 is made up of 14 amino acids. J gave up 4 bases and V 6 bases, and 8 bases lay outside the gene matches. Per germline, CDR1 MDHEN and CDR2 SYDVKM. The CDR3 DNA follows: TGTGCCAGCAGCTTGACCCGGACAGGGTACGAGCAGTACTTC. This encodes CASSLTRTGYEQYF.

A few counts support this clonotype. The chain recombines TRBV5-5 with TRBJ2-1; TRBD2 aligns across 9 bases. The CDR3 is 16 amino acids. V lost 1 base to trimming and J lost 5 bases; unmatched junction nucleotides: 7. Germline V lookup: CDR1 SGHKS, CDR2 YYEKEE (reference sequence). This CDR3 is CASSLFSGGPNNEQFF. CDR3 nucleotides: TGTGCCAGCAGCTTGTTTAGCGGGGGACCAAACAATGAGCAGTTCTTC.